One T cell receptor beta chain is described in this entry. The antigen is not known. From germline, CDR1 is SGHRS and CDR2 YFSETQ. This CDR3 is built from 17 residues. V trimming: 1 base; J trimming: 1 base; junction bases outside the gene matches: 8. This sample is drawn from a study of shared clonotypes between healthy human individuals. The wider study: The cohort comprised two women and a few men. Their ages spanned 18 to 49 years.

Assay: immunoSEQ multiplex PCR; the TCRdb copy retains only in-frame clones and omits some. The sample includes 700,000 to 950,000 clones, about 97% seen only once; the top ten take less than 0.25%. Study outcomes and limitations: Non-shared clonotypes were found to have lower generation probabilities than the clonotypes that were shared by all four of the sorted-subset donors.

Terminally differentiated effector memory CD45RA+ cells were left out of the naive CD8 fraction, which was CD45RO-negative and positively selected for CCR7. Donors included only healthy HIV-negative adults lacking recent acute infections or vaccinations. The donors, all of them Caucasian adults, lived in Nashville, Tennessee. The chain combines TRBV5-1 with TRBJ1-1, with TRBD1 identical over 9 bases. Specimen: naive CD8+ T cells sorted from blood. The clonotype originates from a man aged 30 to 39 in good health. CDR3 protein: CASSLRDRARRNTEAFF. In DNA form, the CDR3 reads TGCGCCAGCAGCTTGCGGGACAGGGCAAGGCGGAACACTGAAGCTTTCTTT. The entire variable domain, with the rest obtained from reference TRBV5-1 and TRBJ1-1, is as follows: KAGVTQTPRYLIKTRGQQVTLSCSPISGHRSVSWYQQTPGQGLQFLFEYFSETQRNKGNFPGRFSGRQFSNSRSEMNVSTLELGDSALYLCASSLRDRARRNTEAFFGQGTRLTVV.